The 32 T cell receptor beta chains listed next were all sequenced from one sample in a study of blood T cell repertoires in COVID-19. TCRdb keeps only in-frame clones here, not all; method: immunoSEQ multiplex PCR. The table has fewer than 350,000 clones, 70% to 90% seen once; the top ten hold roughly 4.3%. Sequencing was performed on PBMCs or T cells enriched from blood (not recorded which). These receptors came from a woman aged 30 to 39 with acute COVID-19.

Of note for this clone: Mismatch with germline at one junction end may stem from a read error. J is TRBJ2-2 and V is TRBV7-7; possible D gene TRBD1, 5 bases. CDR1 SSHAT and CDR2 FNYEAQ come from the germline V gene (reference sequence). This CDR3 is built from 15 residues. The CDR3 loop reads CASSRQTVNTGELFF. The CDR3 coding sequence is TGTGCTAGCAGCCGACAGACCGTGAACACCGGGGAGCTGTTTTTT.

The CDR3 region is CASSHPPNYEQFF. The CDR3 nucleotides are TGTGCCAGCAGTCACCCTCCTAATTATGAGCAGTTCTTC. This chain connects TRBV6-2 or TRBV6-3 to TRBJ2-1; D ambiguous. The CDR3 contains 13 residues. Germline CDR1 and CDR2: MNHEY and SVGEGT. V lost 5 bases to trimming and J lost 8 bases, with 13 bases between them.

J is TRBJ1-5 and V is TRBV28; 7 bases are shared with TRBD1. J lost 0 bases, V lost 2 bases, and 1 base had no gene match. The CDR3 is 15 residues long. Germline V lookup: CDR1 MDHEN, CDR2 SYDVKM. CDR3 in amino acids: CASSLGTASNQPQHF. In DNA, the CDR3 is TGTGCCAGCAGTTTAGGGACAGCTAGCAATCAGCCCCAGCATTTT. Together with reference TRBV28 and TRBJ1-5, the CDR3 gives the full variable domain: DVKVTQSSRYLVKRTGEKVFLECVQDMDHENMFWYRQDPGLGLRLIYFSYDVKMKEKGDIPEGYSVSREKKERFSLILESASTNQTSMYLCASSLGTASNQPQHFGDGTRLSIL.

J is TRBJ2-5 and V is TRBV28, with 10 bases identical to TRBD2. CDR1 is MDHEN, CDR2 SYDVKM, per germline. The CDR3 extends over 17 amino acids. V shed 6 bases, J shed 3 bases, and the junction held 13 bases outside the gene matches. DNA for the CDR3: TGTGCCAGCAGCCCCATCCCTAGCGGGAGAGAGGAAGAGACCCAGTACTTC. It is translated as CASSPIPSGREEETQYF.

The chain employs TRBV7-2 and TRBJ2-3; 8 nucleotides match TRBD1. Unmatched junction bases numbered 8, after V lost 3 bases and J lost 6 bases. The CDR3 spans 15 residues. CDR1 is SGHTA and CDR2 is FQGNSA in the germline V gene. This chain's CDR3 is CASSLSSDRVDTQYF. CDR3 in DNA: TGTGCCAGCAGCTTGTCATCGGACAGGGTCGATACGCAGTATTTT.

The chain's CDR3 is CASSRQGALGANVLTF. The CDR3 bases are TGTGCCAGCAGTCGACAGGGGGCGCTTGGGGCCAACGTCCTGACTTTC. V gene TRBV28 combines with J gene TRBJ2-6, with TRBD1 matching over 10 bases. V gave up 5 bases and J gave up 3 bases; unmatched junction bases: 4. Germline CDR1 is MDHEN and CDR2 is SYDVKM. The CDR3 runs 16 residues.

This clone was seen just once. The CDR3 sequence: CASSPPGGDYGYTF. CDR3 nucleotide sequence: TGTGCCAGCAGCCCCCCGGGAGGGGACTATGGCTACACCTTC. This chain connects TRBV7-9 to TRBJ1-2; D is possibly TRBD1 (5 bases). The V gene's germline CDR1 is SEHNR and CDR2 FQNEAQ (reference sequence). V was pared by 5 bases and J by 3 bases, with 13 bases between. CDR3 length: 14 amino acids.

The V call is TRBV7-3, the J call TRBJ2-1; maybe TRBD1 (5 bases). The length of the CDR3 is 16 residues. V was cut by 2 bases and J by 8 bases, with 19 bases left in between. Per the germline V gene, CDR1 is SGHTA and CDR2 is FQGTGA. CDR3: CASSLQGIPSTDEQFF. The CDR3 DNA reads as TGTGCCAGCAGCTTACAGGGTATCCCATCAACGGATGAGCAGTTCTTC.

The chain has TRBV18 and TRBJ1-1; 7 bases match TRBD1. V shed 3 bases and J 1 base; nucleotides not matched to a gene: 2. This CDR3 contains 14 residues. Germline CDR1 and CDR2: KGHSH and LQKENI. Here the CDR3 DNA reads TGTGCCAGCTCACCGGGACAGTCGAACACTGAAGCTTTCTTT. Translation: CASSPGQSNTEAFF.

This rearrangement joins TRBV5-1 to TRBJ2-7; D uncertain. Germline CDR1 SGHRS, CDR2 YFSETQ. The CDR3 runs to 11 residues. V was trimmed by 4 bases and J by 3 bases, leaving 5 bases between them. The CDR3 nucleotides are TGCGCCAGCAGCACTAACTACGAGCAGTACTTC. This codes for CASSTNYEQYF.

The chain has TRBV29-1 and TRBJ2-7; possible D gene TRBD2, 6 bases. CDR1 and CDR2 from the germline V gene are SQVTM and ANQGSEA. The CDR3 is made up of 13 amino acids. Deletions cut 3 bases from V and 0 bases from J, with 9 bases between. CDR3 region: CSVERDSSYEQYF. The CDR3 DNA is TGCAGCGTTGAGCGGGATAGCTCCTACGAGCAGTACTTC.

The J gene is TRBJ2-6, the V gene TRBV19, with 7 bases that match TRBD1. In germline, CDR1 is LNHDA, CDR2 SQIVND (reference sequence). The CDR3 runs 14 residues. V shed 6 bases and J 1 base; nucleotides not matched to a gene: 0. CDR3 region: CASRTGSGANVLTF. For the CDR3, the DNA is TGTGCCAGTAGGACAGGGTCTGGGGCCAACGTCCTGACTTTC.

The rearrangement uses TRBV24-1 and TRBJ1-2; 7 positions agree with TRBD1. V gave up 1 base and J gave up 2 bases; unmatched junction bases: 3. The germline CDR1 and CDR2 sequences are KGHDR and SFDVKD. The CDR3 contains 15 residues. DNA of the CDR3: TGTGCCACCAGTGATTTAAAACAGGGGAACTATGGCTACACCTTC. It specifies CATSDLKQGNYGYTF.

A single count supports this clone. This chain connects TRBV2 to TRBJ1-5, with D possibly TRBD1 on 6 matching bases. CDR1 is SNHLY and CDR2 is FYNNEI in the germline V gene. The CDR3 loop spans 15 amino acids. V lost 6 bases to trimming and J lost 4 bases, with 16 bases between them. For the CDR3, the DNA is TGTGCCAGCAGCGGGCGGACAACAGGGAATCAGCCCCAGCATTTT. It yields the protein CASSGRTTGNQPQHF.

This chain connects TRBV28 to TRBJ2-1; D is undetermined. Trimming took off 5 bases at V and 7 bases at J, with 21 bases between the two ends. This CDR3 is built from 16 residues. Germline V CDR1 and CDR2: MDHEN, SYDVKM. CDR3 DNA sequence: TGTGCCAGCAGTCCCCCAGCGTTCCGGCAGAGGAATGAGCAGTTCTTC. It codes for CASSPPAFRQRNEQFF.

The V call is TRBV27, the J call TRBJ2-1; TRBD2 matches at 10 bases. V lost 0 bases, J lost 4 bases, and 0 bases stayed unmatched. The length of the CDR3 is 15 residues. The germline CDR1 and CDR2 sequences are MNHEY and SMNVEV (reference sequence). The CDR3 reads CASSLSSGRYNEQFF. The DNA for the CDR3 is TGTGCCAGCAGTTTATCTAGCGGGAGGTACAATGAGCAGTTCTTC.

CDR3 in amino acids: CARPKGQGKDGYTF. CDR3 sequence (DNA): TGTGCCCGCCCAAAGGGACAGGGGAAGGATGGCTACACCTTC. This chain links TRBV2 with TRBJ1-2; TRBD1 matches 10 bases. The trim removed 11 bases at V and 6 bases at J, leaving 12 bases unmatched. Germline CDR1 is SNHLY and CDR2 is FYNNEI. CDR3 length equals 14 residues. The variable domain in full, with the rest retrieved from reference TRBV2 and TRBJ1-2, is EPEVTQTPSHQVTQMGQEVILRCVPISNHLYFYWYRQILGQKVEFLVSFYNNEISEKSEIFDDQFSVERPDGSNFTLKIRSTKLEDSAMYFCARPKGQGKDGYTFGSGTRLTVV.

This chain joins TRBV19 and TRBJ1-1; 9 bases fit TRBD1. The CDR3 is 18 residues long. Trimming at V came to 2 bases and at J to 1 base, leaving 11 bases not matched to a gene. Germline CDR1 LNHDA, CDR2 SQIVND (reference sequence). Here the CDR3 DNA reads TGTGCCAGTAGTATACAAAGACAGGGGGTAGTTGGGAACACTGAAGCTTTCTTT. This encodes CASSIQRQGVVGNTEAFF.

The chain couples TRBV6-5 to TRBJ2-1; 9 positions agree with TRBD1. CDR1 is MNHEY, CDR2 SVGAGI, per germline. CDR3 length equals 13 residues. J was trimmed by 3 bases and V by 11 bases; bases with no gene match: 5. The CDR3 nucleotides are TGTGCCGCGGGGGACAGGGTCTACAATGAGCAGTTCTTC. Protein: CAAGDRVYNEQFF.

The chain has TRBV7-9 and TRBJ2-1, with D maybe TRBD2 (6 bases). V gave up 5 bases and J gave up 8 bases, with 10 bases separating them. The CDR3 has 12 amino acids. Germline CDR1 and CDR2: SEHNR and FQNEAQ (reference sequence). The DNA for the CDR3 is TGTGCCAGCAGCCCGGAGGGCCATGAGCAGTTCTTC. Amino acids: CASSPEGHEQFF. Full variable domain (rest looked up from reference TRBV7-9 and TRBJ2-1): DTGVSQNPRHKITKRGQNVTFRCDPISEHNRLYWYRQTLGQGPEFLTYFQNEAQLEKSRLLSDRFSAERPKGSFSTLEIQRTEQGDSAMYLCASSPEGHEQFFGPGTRLTVL.

The chain uses TRBV5-1 and TRBJ1-1, with 7 bases that match TRBD1. This CDR3 comprises 14 residues. Trimming at V came to 4 bases and at J to 3 bases, leaving 6 bases not matched to a gene. The V gene's germline CDR1 is SGHRS and CDR2 YFSETQ. CDR3 residues: CASSPGTVDTEAFF. The CDR3 nucleotides are TGCGCCAGCAGCCCCGGGACAGTAGACACTGAAGCTTTCTTT.

The CDR3 DNA reads as TGCAGCGCTCGAGGAGGGGACAGGGGCTACAATGAGCAGTTCTTC. Translated: CSARGGDRGYNEQFF. The rearrangement links TRBV29-1 to TRBJ2-1; 10 bases align to TRBD1. Germline assignment: CDR1 SQVTM and CDR2 ANQGSEA. The CDR3 runs to 15 residues. V lost 7 bases to trimming and J lost 3 bases; unmatched junction nucleotides: 9.

The chain employs TRBV30 and TRBJ1-1; no clear D. Germline V lookup: CDR1 GTSNPN, CDR2 SVGIG (reference sequence). Between the trimmed V and J ends, which lost 2 bases and 1 base, there was a span of 8 bases. This CDR3 contains 13 residues. The CDR3 nucleotides are TGTGCCTGGAGTCCCCAGGAGAACACTGAAGCTTTCTTT. Its translation: CAWSPQENTEAFF.

This chain links TRBV10-3 with TRBJ2-7; 10 bases match TRBD2. Germline V CDR1 and CDR2: ENHRY, SYGVKD. The CDR3 is 19 residues long. V lost 0 bases to trimming and J lost 6 bases; unmatched junction nucleotides: 17. The CDR3: CAISESPGLAISPLREQYF. DNA for the CDR3: TGTGCCATCAGTGAGTCGCCGGGACTAGCGATCTCTCCACTACGCGAGCAGTACTTC.

The chain combines TRBV14 with TRBJ2-7; D is perhaps TRBD1 (5 bases). Trimming shortened V by 6 bases and J by 6 bases, and 15 bases separated the two germline ends. The CDR3 is 13 residues long. Per the germline V gene, CDR1 is SGHDN and CDR2 is FVKESK. The CDR3 reads CASRPGKVGEQYF. The CDR3 coding sequence is TGTGCCAGCAGACCAGGGAAGGTAGGCGAGCAGTACTTC.

V gene TRBV5-1 combines with J gene TRBJ2-5, with 12 bases that match TRBD2. V was pared by 0 bases and J by 5 bases, with 8 bases of the junction left unmatched. CDR1 and CDR2 from the germline V gene are SGHRS and YFSETQ. This CDR3 comprises 17 residues. The chain's CDR3 is CASSLGLAGGPRETQYF. The CDR3, as DNA: TGCGCCAGCAGCTTGGGTCTAGCGGGAGGGCCGCGTGAGACCCAGTACTTC.

The chain recombines TRBV18 with TRBJ1-4, with 7 bases aligning to TRBD1. After removal of 5 bases from V and 0 bases from J, the junction contained 15 bases not matched to a gene. Germline CDR1 is KGHSH and CDR2 is LQKENI. This CDR3 is built from 19 residues. The CDR3 protein is CASSGLDRQSLATNEKLFF. The CDR3 region has the DNA TGTGCCAGCTCAGGCCTGGACAGGCAAAGCCTTGCAACTAATGAAAAACTGTTTTTT.

This clone was found once. The chain couples TRBV5-4 to TRBJ2-7; TRBD1 matches at 7 bases. The V gene end was trimmed by 2 bases and the J gene end by 0 bases; junction bases not matched to a gene: 5. CDR3 length: 15 residues. Germline V gene lookup returns CDR1 SGHNT and CDR2 YYREEE (reference sequence). The CDR3 reads CASSFGQDSSYEQYF. The CDR3 DNA is TGTGCCAGCAGCTTCGGACAGGACAGCTCCTACGAGCAGTACTTC.

V is TRBV3-1 (or the pseudogene TRBV3-2) and J is TRBJ2-5; TRBD1 is a possible D gene (5 bases). The V end lost 4 bases, the J end lost 2 bases, and 11 bases lay between the germline ends. The CDR3 spans 14 residues. From germline, CDR1 is LGHDT and CDR2 YNNKEL (reference sequence). The CDR3 DNA reads as TGTGCCAGCAGCCCCTCGACAGCTCAAGAGACCCAGTACTTC. Protein product: CASSPSTAQETQYF.

V gene TRBV6-5 combines with J gene TRBJ1-5; D not resolved. V was trimmed by 8 bases and J by 6 bases, leaving 11 bases between them. This CDR3 has 12 residues. Germline V lookup: CDR1 MNHEY, CDR2 SVGAGI. The CDR3 DNA reads as TGTGCCAGCGGCGTGGGCGTTCAGCCCCAGCATTTT. As protein: CASGVGVQPQHF.

The rearrangement links TRBV29-1 to TRBJ2-3; possible D gene TRBD1, 6 bases. This CDR3 contains 12 residues. Germline V gene data show CDR1 as SQVTM and CDR2 as ANQGSEA. Trimming took 3 bases from V and 6 from J, leaving 10 bases between them. The CDR3 coding sequence is TGCAGCGTTGAGAACAGGGCCGATACGCAGTATTTT. It specifies CSVENRADTQYF.

The chain has TRBV28 and TRBJ2-2, with D uncertain. The ends were cut back, 3 bases at V and 6 bases at J, with 8 bases in the middle. The CDR3 is made up of 13 amino acids. The germline V gene has CDR1 MDHEN and CDR2 SYDVKM. CDR3 DNA: TGTGCCAGCAGTTTGTTCCGCGCCGGGGAGCTGTTTTTT. It specifies CASSLFRAGELFF.